Presented here are 24 T cell receptor beta chains from one specimen sequenced in a study of blood T cell repertoires in COVID-19. Using immunoSEQ multiplex PCR, the repertoire was profiled, and TCRdb retains in-frame clones only, with some absent. This sample carries roughly 160,000 clones, 87% of them seen once, and the ten largest clones take less than 5%. Sequencing was performed on peripheral blood. Receptor source: a woman in her fifties or sixties who had recovered from COVID-19.

The genes are TRBV7-8 and TRBJ1-4; D not certain. CDR3 size: 13 residues. The germline CDR1 and CDR2 sequences are SGHVS and FQNEAQ. With 1 base removed from V and 7 bases from J, the gap between germline ends came to 7 bases. CDR3 sequence (DNA): TGTGCCAGCAGCTTAGGGGAGAGTGAAAAACTGTTTTTT. Its translation: CASSLGESEKLFF.

This clone was recorded only once. The chain combines TRBV5-1 with TRBJ1-6, with D possibly matching TRBD1 (6 bases). The germline V gene encodes CDR1 SGHRS and CDR2 YFSETQ. This CDR3 contains 16 residues. V gave up 4 bases and J gave up 9 bases, with 20 bases separating them. CDR3 sequence: CASSGQGPRQGSPLHF. The CDR3 nucleotides read TGCGCCAGCAGCGGTCAGGGGCCACGGCAGGGTTCACCCCTCCACTTT. The full variable domain, its missing parts supplied by reference TRBV5-1 and TRBJ1-6, is KAGVTQTPRYLIKTRGQQVTLSCSPISGHRSVSWYQQTPGQGLQFLFEYFSETQRNKGNFPGRFSGRQFSNSRSEMNVSTLELGDSALYLCASSGQGPRQGSPLHFGNGTRLTVT.

The chain uses TRBV5-1 and TRBJ1-6; 8 bases fit TRBD1. The germline V gene has CDR1 SGHRS and CDR2 YFSETQ. CDR3 length: 16 residues. J lost 13 bases, V lost 0 bases, and 12 bases had no gene match. CDR3 bases: TGCGCCAGCAGCTTGGAAGGTGGACAGGGAGGGACGCCCCTCCACTTT. Translating it yields CASSLEGGQGGTPLHF.

This clone was seen just once. The V gene is TRBV19, the J gene TRBJ2-3; 8 bases fit TRBD2. Germline assignment: CDR1 LNHDA and CDR2 SQIVND (reference sequence). Trimming at V came to 0 bases and at J to 0 bases, leaving 2 bases not matched to a gene. The CDR3 is made up of 16 amino acids. CDR3 amino acids: CASSIDSGASTDTQYF. The CDR3 DNA sequence: TGTGCCAGTAGTATAGATAGCGGGGCTAGCACAGATACGCAGTATTTT.

The chain has TRBV4-3 and TRBJ2-5, with 15 bases fitting TRBD2. This CDR3 contains 18 residues. Germline V CDR1 and CDR2: LGHNA, YSLEER. V lost 3 bases, J lost 5 bases, and 10 bases stayed unmatched. The CDR3 DNA sequence: TGCGCCAGCAGCCAGCAATGGACTAGCGGGGGGGCCGGGGAGACCCAGTACTTC. The encoded protein is CASSQQWTSGGAGETQYF.

The chain is built from TRBV11-2 and TRBJ1-4, with 8 bases matching TRBD1. Trimming at V came to 2 bases and at J to 8 bases, leaving 4 bases not matched to a gene. CDR1 is SGHAT and CDR2 is FQNNGV in the germline V gene. The CDR3 spans 14 residues. Written as DNA, the CDR3 is TGTGCCAGCAGCTTAAGACAGGGGACGGAAAAACTGTTTTTT. This encodes CASSLRQGTEKLFF.

V gene TRBV7-9 combines with J gene TRBJ1-3; tentatively, D is TRBD1 (5 bases). The V end was cut by 1 base, the J end by 2 bases, with 12 bases between. Germline V gene lookup returns CDR1 SEHNR and CDR2 FQNEAQ (reference sequence). The CDR3 runs 16 residues. The CDR3 DNA is TGTGCCAGCAGCTTAGTCAGGGCTAACCCTGGAAACACCATATATTTT. Protein sequence: CASSLVRANPGNTIYF.

V gene TRBV6-5 combines with J gene TRBJ2-1; D is uncertain. Trimming took 4 bases from V and 1 from J, leaving 8 bases between them. The germline V gene has CDR1 MNHEY and CDR2 SVGAGI. The CDR3 runs 14 residues. CDR3 DNA sequence: TGTGCCAGCAGTTCTAGTGGGTCCTACAATGAGCAGTTCTTC. This codes for CASSSSGSYNEQFF.

The chain links TRBV7-9 to TRBJ2-7; 7 bases align to TRBD1. The junction had 8 bases not matched to a gene; V was cut back by 2 bases and J by 4 bases. Germline V lookup: CDR1 SEHNR, CDR2 FQNEAQ (reference sequence). This CDR3 is 15 amino acids long. The CDR3 region has the DNA TGTGCCAGCAGCTTAAACCCGGGACAGCGTTACGAGCAGTACTTC. This gives the protein CASSLNPGQRYEQYF. The complete variable domain, with remaining parts taken from reference TRBV7-9 and TRBJ2-7, reads DTGVSQNPRHKITKRGQNVTFRCDPISEHNRLYWYRQTLGQGPEFLTYFQNEAQLEKSRLLSDRFSAERPKGSFSTLEIQRTEQGDSAMYLCASSLNPGQRYEQYFGPGTRLTVT.

The gene calls are TRBV5-6 and TRBJ2-5; D gene ambiguous. Trimming took off 3 bases at V and 7 bases at J, with 10 bases between the two ends. Germline V lookup: CDR1 SGHDT, CDR2 YYEEEE. There are 12 residues in the CDR3. CDR3 sequence reads: CASSSEAATQYF. CDR3 coding DNA: TGTGCCAGCAGCTCCGAGGCGGCGACCCAGTACTTC.

The V call is TRBV19, the J call TRBJ2-3, with D perhaps TRBD2 (5 bases). Deletions cut 4 bases from V and 4 bases from J, with 18 bases between. CDR3 length equals 16 residues. CDR1 is LNHDA and CDR2 is SQIVND in the germline V gene (reference sequence). The CDR3 sequence is CASSSVMAGLSDTQYF. The CDR3 DNA is TGTGCCAGTAGTAGCGTAATGGCAGGACTTTCAGATACGCAGTATTTT.

The chain links TRBV6-5 to TRBJ2-7, with a possible D match to TRBD2 (7 bases). There are 14 residues in the CDR3. Germline assignment: CDR1 MNHEY and CDR2 SVGAGI. V lost 8 bases and J 5 bases, leaving 19 bases between the germline ends. The CDR3 bases are TGTGCCAGCCACCGAACGGGGGGCGGGAACGAGCAGTACTTC. Amino acids: CASHRTGGGNEQYF.

The chain couples TRBV3-1 (or the pseudogene TRBV3-2) to TRBJ2-7; TRBD2 aligns across 10 bases. Germline trimming cut 4 bases from V and 4 bases from J; bases unmatched to any gene: 10. From germline, CDR1 is LGHDT and CDR2 YNNKEL (reference sequence). CDR3 size: 16 residues. The DNA for the CDR3 is TGTGCCAGCAGCCTCCCGCTAGCGGGGGCTCGGTACGAGCAGTACTTC. Translated, it gives CASSLPLAGARYEQYF.

The chain carries TRBV9 and TRBJ2-7, with a tentative D call TRBD2 (6 bases). The CDR3 runs 13 residues. Trimming removed 0 bases from V and 4 bases from J, with 8 bases in between. Germline V CDR1 and CDR2: SGDLS, YYNGEE. The CDR3 is CASSVGEEYEQYF. The CDR3, as DNA: TGTGCCAGCAGCGTAGGGGAGGAGTACGAGCAGTACTTC.

This clone was recorded once. V gene TRBV5-1 combines with J gene TRBJ2-3; the D is unclear. The CDR3 extends over 15 amino acids. The V end was cut by 3 bases, the J end by 6 bases, with 17 bases between. Germline CDR1 is SGHRS and CDR2 is YFSETQ. The CDR3 nucleotides are TGCGCCAGCAGCTCCGATCTTCCCCCACACGATACGCAGTATTTT. It specifies CASSSDLPPHDTQYF.

The gene calls are TRBV2 and TRBJ2-7; the match to TRBD2 covers 7 bases. V lost 1 base and J lost 0; bases outside the gene matches: 3. Germline values: CDR1 SNHLY, CDR2 FYNNEI. This CDR3 region has 15 residues. The CDR3 DNA reads as TGTGCCAGCAGTGAAGGTCTAGCGGTCTCCTACGAGCAGTACTTC. Its protein is CASSEGLAVSYEQYF.

The chain is built from TRBV19 and TRBJ2-3; 8 bases agree with TRBD1. The CDR3 is 16 residues long. The junction had 9 bases not matched to a gene; V was cut back by 4 bases and J by 3 bases. In germline, CDR1 is LNHDA, CDR2 SQIVND (reference sequence). CDR3 loop: CASSTYGQGSTDTQYF. CDR3 nucleotide sequence: TGTGCCAGTAGTACTTACGGACAGGGTTCGACAGATACGCAGTATTTT.

The rearrangement uses TRBV27 and TRBJ2-3, with 8 positions matching TRBD2. The CDR3 totals 16 residues. Germline CDR1 is MNHEY and CDR2 is SMNVEV (reference sequence). J was trimmed by 0 bases and V by 3 bases; bases with no gene match: 5. As DNA, the CDR3 is TGTGCCAGCAGTTTGGGGCGGGGGGTTAGCACAGATACGCAGTATTTT. It is translated as CASSLGRGVSTDTQYF.

There are a few counts of this clone. The rearrangement links TRBV5-6 to TRBJ2-2, with unresolved D. The V end lost 2 bases, the J end lost 1 base, and 9 bases lay between the germline ends. The CDR3 extends over 15 amino acids. Germline CDR1 and CDR2: SGHDT and YYEEEE. The CDR3 is CASSFGRRNTGELFF. CDR3 in DNA: TGTGCCAGCAGCTTCGGCAGGCGGAACACCGGGGAGCTGTTTTTT.

The V gene is TRBV23-1, the J gene TRBJ1-2; TRBD1 might be the D (6 bases). TRBV23-1 is assigned to the ORF class and has an uncertain function. The V end was cut by 0 bases, the J end by 4 bases, with 18 bases between. The CDR3 length is 17 residues. The CDR3 spells CASSQSPRGRGGYGYTF. In nucleotides, the CDR3 is TGCGCCAGCAGTCAATCCCCGAGGGGTAGGGGGGGCTATGGCTACACCTTC.

This sequence joins TRBV3-1 (or the pseudogene TRBV3-2) and TRBJ2-6; 8 bases line up with TRBD1. The germline V gene has CDR1 LGHDT and CDR2 YNNKEL (reference sequence). The CDR3 sequence is 20 residues long. V was pared by 4 bases and J by 1 base, with 15 bases of the junction left unmatched. The CDR3 region has the DNA TGTGCCAGCAGCCGACTGCAACCCATGGACAGGGCATCTGGGGCCAACGTCCTGACTTTC. It specifies CASSRLQPMDRASGANVLTF.

The V and J genes are TRBV9 and TRBJ2-2, with D hard to call. Between the trimmed V and J ends, which lost 0 bases and 4 bases, there was a span of 13 bases. CDR1 and CDR2 from the germline V gene are SGDLS and YYNGEE. The CDR3 extends over 16 amino acids. The CDR3 nucleotides are TGTGCCAGCAGCGTAGTAGGCGGTCGAGGCACCGGGGAGCTGTTTTTT. Amino acids: CASSVVGGRGTGELFF.

The J gene is TRBJ2-3, the V gene TRBV6-1; D gene ambiguous. The CDR3 covers 16 residues. V was pared by 2 bases and J by 0 bases, with 12 bases between. Per the germline V gene, CDR1 is MNHNS and CDR2 is SASEGT. The CDR3 sequence: CASSEQAITSTDTQYF. Written as DNA, the CDR3 is TGTGCCAGCAGTGAACAGGCGATAACTAGCACAGATACGCAGTATTTT.

The J gene is TRBJ2-1, the V gene TRBV27; a weak D match, TRBD2 (5 bases). This CDR3 contains 14 residues. V dropped 3 bases and J dropped 6 bases, with 12 bases sitting between them. CDR1 and CDR2 (germline): MNHEY, SMNVEV (reference sequence). CDR3 amino acids: CASSFLHGINEQFF. CDR3 sequence (DNA): TGTGCCAGCAGTTTCCTACACGGGATCAATGAGCAGTTCTTC.